This T cell receptor (beta chain) was profiled in a study of cytomegalovirus exposure and HLA in healthy donors. The PCR was carried out with 60 Vbeta primers and 13 Jbeta primers. Data came from immunoSEQ multiplex PCR; TCRdb stores just in-frame clones and leaves some out. The ten top clones account for 9.5% to 12%, within a sample of roughly 55,000 clones. The CDR3 spans 16 residues. CDR1 MGHRA and CDR2 YSYEKL come from the germline V gene. The J segment lost 3 bases and the V segment lost 4 bases, leaving 9 bases of the junction unmatched. As to this clone: Its antigen is unidentified.

Study-level points and caveats: A likely sequencing artifact accounted for one observed cluster of highly shared sequence variants.

This TCR was recovered from a woman aged 45 to 65 in good health and CMV-seropositive. Sequenced sample: PBMCs. The chain couples TRBV4-1 to TRBJ2-3; TRBD2 matches 8 bases. The CDR3 is CASSLQGVAGTDTQYF. CDR3 DNA: TGCGCCAGCAGCCTCCAGGGAGTAGCGGGAACAGATACGCAGTATTTT.